What follows are 20 T cell receptor beta chains derived from one specimen sequenced in a study of OX40 agonist ivuxolimab in advanced cancers. Produced via immunoSEQ multiplex PCR; TCRdb's table is partial and in-frame only. The table lists 14,000 or so clones, roughly 76% of them singletons. This specimen was CD4+ or CD8+ T cells sorted from blood, taken in a trial of the OX40 agonist ivuxolimab. The receptor set was obtained from an adult with an advanced solid tumor such as melanoma, head and neck, liver or kidney cancer.

The J gene is TRBJ1-6, the V gene TRBV13; D is ambiguous. The CDR3 has 15 amino acids. The V gene lost 1 base and the J gene lost 8 bases, with 12 bases spanning the gap. Per the germline V gene, CDR1 is PRHDT and CDR2 is FYEKMQ (reference sequence). The CDR3 DNA reads as TGTGCCAGCAGCTTAGCTGAGGGAGGGCATTCACCCCTCCACTTT. Its translation: CASSLAEGGHSPLHF.

This clone showed up just once. The rearrangement uses TRBV4-3 and TRBJ2-7, with D maybe TRBD1 (6 bases). V lost 0 bases and J 2 bases, leaving 14 bases between the germline ends. CDR3 length: 16 amino acids. Germline loops: CDR1 LGHNA, CDR2 YSLEER. CDR3 sequence (DNA): TGCGCCAGCAGCCAAGATGTGGGAGAGGGGGCCTACGAGCAGTACTTC. Protein product: CASSQDVGEGAYEQYF.

The rearrangement uses TRBV9 and TRBJ2-2; D is unresolved. The CDR3 extends over 15 amino acids. CDR1 and CDR2 from the germline V gene are SGDLS and YYNGEE. V was cut by 0 bases and J by 4 bases, with 10 bases left in between. CDR3 residues: CASSVGIWGTGELFF. In DNA form, the CDR3 reads TGTGCCAGCAGCGTAGGTATATGGGGCACCGGGGAGCTGTTTTTT.

This rearrangement joins TRBV4-3 to TRBJ1-1; D is ambiguous. Germline V gene lookup returns CDR1 LGHNA and CDR2 YSLEER. The V end was cut by 0 bases, the J end by 0 bases, with 14 bases between. CDR3 length: 17 amino acids. In nucleotides, the CDR3 is TGCGCCAGCAGCCAAGATCATACGGTCAATTTGAACACTGAAGCTTTCTTT. It codes for CASSQDHTVNLNTEAFF.

The genes are TRBV5-4 and TRBJ2-7, with D perhaps being TRBD1 or TRBD2 (5 bases each). V lost 4 bases and J 3 bases, leaving 11 bases between the germline ends. The germline CDR1 and CDR2 sequences are SGHNT and YYREEE (reference sequence). The CDR3 spans 13 residues. The CDR3 coding sequence is TGTGCCAGCAGCCACCGGGACCTCTACGAGCAGTACTTC. Its translation is CASSHRDLYEQYF.

This clone is medium-sized in the sample. This chain connects TRBV19 to TRBJ1-5; 8 bases are shared with TRBD1. Losses at the gene ends were 4 bases for V and 0 bases for J; bases not matched to a gene: 11. The CDR3 runs 18 residues. The germline V gene has CDR1 LNHDA and CDR2 SQIVND (reference sequence). In nucleotides, the CDR3 is TGTGCCAGTAGTACGCCTAGCGACAGGGGTTATAGCAATCAGCCCCAGCATTTT. As protein: CASSTPSDRGYSNQPQHF.

This clone was counted a single time. This chain connects TRBV6-5 to TRBJ1-1, with D unclear. In germline, CDR1 is MNHEY, CDR2 SVGAGI. The germline V and J ends were trimmed by 5 bases and 8 bases, with 0 bases remaining between them. This CDR3 comprises 8 residues. DNA for the CDR3: TGTGCCAGCAGTGAAGCTTTCTTT. As protein: CASSEAFF.

V gene TRBV6-5 combines with J gene TRBJ1-5; the match to TRBD1 covers 11 bases. The J segment lost 11 bases and the V segment lost 4 bases, leaving 10 bases of the junction unmatched. The CDR3 has 15 residues. Germline V gene lookup returns CDR1 MNHEY and CDR2 SVGAGI. The CDR3 spells CASSSLGQGVWAQHF. Written as DNA, the CDR3 is TGTGCCAGCAGTTCCCTGGGACAGGGGGTTTGGGCCCAGCATTTT.

The CDR3 loop is CAWSLRGEQFF. The CDR3 DNA reads as TGTGCCTGGAGTCTCAGGGGGGAGCAGTTCTTC. The chain joins TRBV30 to TRBJ2-1; the match to TRBD1 covers 7 bases. CDR1 is GTSNPN, CDR2 SVGIG, per germline (reference sequence). The CDR3 runs 11 residues. V was clipped by 2 bases and J by 10 bases; unmatched bases: 2. The variable domain in full, completed from reference TRBV30 and TRBJ2-1, reads SQTIHQWPATLVQPVGSPLSLECTVEGTSNPNLYWYRQAAGRGLQLLFYSVGIGQISSEVPQNLSASRPQDRQFILSSKKLLLSDSGFYLCAWSLRGEQFFGPGTRLTVL.

The CDR3 reads CASGLILAGTYSYNEQFF. CDR3 in DNA: TGTGCTAGTGGTTTGATCCTAGCGGGGACCTACTCCTACAATGAGCAGTTCTTC. The chain couples TRBV12-5 to TRBJ2-1; TRBD2 matches 9 bases. Unmatched junction bases numbered 8, after V lost 2 bases and J lost 0 bases. This CDR3 comprises 18 residues. Germline CDR1 reads LGHNT; CDR2 reads FRNRAP.

This clone appeared a single time. This chain connects TRBV6-5 to TRBJ2-7; a possible D gene is TRBD1 (6 bases). The germline V gene encodes CDR1 MNHEY and CDR2 SVGAGI. This CDR3 has 15 amino acids. The V gene lost 0 bases and the J gene lost 4 bases, with 13 bases spanning the gap. DNA for the CDR3: TGTGCCAGCAGTTACTCGACAGGCTGGAGATACGAGCAGTACTTC. As protein: CASSYSTGWRYEQYF.

The chain combines TRBV7-6 with TRBJ1-4; no reliable D call. Germline CDR1 and CDR2: SGHVS and FNYEAQ. The CDR3 has 12 amino acids. The V gene lost 1 base and the J gene lost 7 bases, with 4 bases spanning the gap. In DNA form, the CDR3 reads TGTGCCAGCAGCTTAGAGGGTGAAAAACTGTTTTTT. Translation gives CASSLEGEKLFF. The whole variable domain, remainder taken from reference TRBV7-6 and TRBJ1-4, is GAGVSQSPRYKVTKRGQDVALRCDPISGHVSLYWYRQALGQGPEFLTYFNYEAQQDKSGLPNDRFSAERPEGSISTLTIQRTEQRDSAMYRCASSLEGEKLFFGSGTQLSVL.

The chain carries TRBV29-1 and TRBJ2-7, with D uncertain. The CDR3 runs 13 residues. Germline assignment: CDR1 SQVTM and CDR2 ANQGSEA. Between the trimmed V and J ends, which lost 4 bases and 0 bases, there was a span of 10 bases. DNA for the CDR3: TGCAGCGTTGTTCGAGACAACTCCTACGAGCAGTACTTC. It translates to CSVVRDNSYEQYF.

The CDR3 nucleotides read TGTGCCAGCAGTGTCCGGGGCGACGAGCAGTACTTC. Protein: CASSVRGDEQYF. V gene TRBV6-1 combines with J gene TRBJ2-7; the D gene could be TRBD1 or TRBD2 (5 bases each). V lost 4 bases, J lost 5 bases, and 9 bases lay in between. The CDR3 is 12 amino acids. CDR1 and CDR2 from the germline V gene are MNHNS and SASEGT.

The chain joins TRBV10-3 to TRBJ2-1; D is possibly TRBD2 (7 bases). The CDR3 has 15 residues. Germline V CDR1 and CDR2: ENHRY, SYGVKD. Trimming removed 10 bases at V and 7 bases at J, with 23 bases between. CDR3 loop: CATELEGGLENEQFF. The CDR3 DNA is TGTGCCACTGAACTCGAGGGGGGGTTGGAGAATGAGCAGTTCTTC.

The chain joins TRBV9 to TRBJ2-3; 8 nucleotides match TRBD2. V shed 5 bases and J 1 base; nucleotides not matched to a gene: 3. The germline CDR1 and CDR2 sequences are SGDLS and YYNGEE. CDR3 length: 14 residues. The CDR3 DNA sequence: TGTGCCAGCAGTCTTAGCGGGGGCACAGATACGCAGTATTTT. Its protein product is CASSLSGGTDTQYF. The full variable domain, completed using reference TRBV9 and TRBJ2-3, is DSGVTQTPKHLITATGQRVTLRCSPRSGDLSVYWYQQSLDQGLQFLIQYYNGEERAKGNILERFSAQQFPDLHSELNLSSLELGDSALYFCASSLSGGTDTQYFGPGTRLTVL.

The rearrangement links TRBV5-4 to TRBJ1-1, with 8 bases matching TRBD1. V was pared by 4 bases and J by 1 base, with 3 bases of the junction left unmatched. The CDR3 has 14 residues. Germline V lookup: CDR1 SGHNT, CDR2 YYREEE (reference sequence). CDR3 protein: CASSRGTGNTEAFF. The CDR3 DNA follows: TGTGCCAGCAGCCGGGGGACAGGGAACACTGAAGCTTTCTTT.

The chain couples TRBV9 to TRBJ1-2, with D maybe TRBD1 (5 bases). CDR1 is SGDLS and CDR2 is YYNGEE in the germline V gene. The CDR3 runs to 13 residues. The germline V and J ends were trimmed by 3 bases and 5 bases, with 11 bases remaining between them. The CDR3 loop reads CASSAPGYYGYTF. The CDR3 DNA reads as TGTGCCAGCAGCGCCCCAGGGTATTATGGCTACACCTTC.

V gene TRBV5-5 combines with J gene TRBJ1-5; D is perhaps TRBD1 (6 bases). The germline CDR1 and CDR2 sequences are SGHKS and YYEKEE (reference sequence). The CDR3 contains 14 residues. Deletions cut 4 bases from V and 1 base from J, with 9 bases between. The CDR3 DNA sequence: TGTGCCAGCAGCGCTGGACAGAGCAATCAGCCCCAGCATTTT. Protein sequence: CASSAGQSNQPQHF.

In DNA, the CDR3 is TGTGCCAGCAGCTTAGAGGGACGGCTAACAACTAATGAAAAACTGTTTTTT. This gives the protein CASSLEGRLTTNEKLFF. V gene TRBV7-2 combines with J gene TRBJ1-4; a possible D gene is TRBD1 (5 bases). Germline CDR1 is SGHTA and CDR2 is FQGNSA. The V gene lost 1 base and the J gene lost 0 bases, with 12 bases spanning the gap. The CDR3 has 17 residues.